A single sample gave rise to the 9 T cell receptor beta chains below, sequenced in a study of T cells in Graves' hyperthyroidism and ophthalmopathy (dated by TCRdb to about 2019). Library preparation used multiplex PCR. Sequencing instrument: Illumina HiSeq 2000. The TCR beta CDR3 regions were amplified from the RNA transcripts. For the first round of RT-PCR on the TCR CDR3, the HTBI primer set was used together with the Qiagen OneStep RT-PCR kit. Starting from the raw public reads, TCRdb applied fastp trimming at Q25, assembled clones with MiXCR and retained in-frame beta chains. Rows with one shared CDR3 protein collapse into an entry with the most common genes and DNA. The sample has about 400,000 distinct CDR3 sequences on record, 14% to 15% of them singletons. The ten biggest clones cover 13% of the sample. The sequencing input was blood. The receptors stem from a man between 18 and 29 years old with Graves' ophthalmopathy.

This clonotype has a handful of counts. This chain joins TRBV20-1 and TRBJ1-6, with 9 bases identical to TRBD1. This CDR3 has 13 residues. Germline-derived CDR1 and CDR2 are DFQATT and SNEGSKA (reference sequence). J was trimmed by 7 bases and V by 5 bases; bases with no gene match: 3. The CDR3 sequence is CSAPGTGNSPLHF. In DNA, the CDR3 is TGCAGTGCTCCCGGGACAGGGAATTCACCCCTCCACTTT.

This clonotype has just a few counts. The gene calls are TRBV7-9 and TRBJ2-2; possible D gene TRBD1, 5 bases. Trimming took off 1 base at V and 2 bases at J, with 14 bases between the two ends. In germline, CDR1 is SEHNR, CDR2 FQNEAQ (reference sequence). The CDR3 is 17 residues long. In DNA, the CDR3 is TGTGCCAGCAGCTTAGGAGCCGGACACTTAAACACCGGGGAGCTGTTTTTT. Encoded protein: CASSLGAGHLNTGELFF.

This clonotype was recorded a few times. A much larger clonotype is one base distant, so this may be a read error. The chain combines TRBV6-2 or TRBV6-3 with TRBJ1-1, with unresolved D. The CDR3 runs 13 residues. Germline values: CDR1 MNHEY, CDR2 SVGEGT. The chain's CDR3 is CASSYSRPTEVFF. The CDR3 nucleotides read TGTGCCAGCAGTTACAGCAGGCCTACTGAAGTTTTCTTT.

This clonotype has ten or more counts. The chain has TRBV10-1 and TRBJ1-1; the D gene is possibly TRBD1 (6 bases). This CDR3 comprises 11 residues. From germline, CDR1 is WNHNN and CDR2 SYGVQD (reference sequence). The V end was cut by 6 bases, the J end by 10 bases, with 12 bases between. CDR3: CASSDGRGAFF. CDR3 DNA: TGCGCCAGCAGCGATGGCAGGGGAGCTTTCTTT.

This clonotype was observed at least ten times. The chain joins TRBV27 to TRBJ2-2; D gene ambiguous. Trimming took 0 bases from V and 7 from J, leaving 3 bases between them. CDR1 MNHEY and CDR2 SMNVEV come from the germline V gene (reference sequence). The CDR3 consists of 12 residues. Written as DNA, the CDR3 is TGTGCCAGCAGTTTATCGGTCGGGGAGCTGTTTTTT. Its protein product is CASSLSVGELFF.

The sample holds many counts of this clonotype. The chain joins TRBV20-1 to TRBJ2-7; D is unclear. Trimming pared 1 base from V and 2 bases from J, leaving 12 bases between. Germline V gene lookup returns CDR1 DFQATT and CDR2 SNEGSKA (reference sequence). The CDR3 spans 14 residues. The CDR3 region has the DNA TGCAGTGCTAGAGTAAACATTCCCCCCTACGAGCAGTACTTC. Its protein is CSARVNIPPYEQYF.

The genes are TRBV10-1 and TRBJ2-1, with TRBD2 matching 11 bases. The J segment lost 2 bases and the V segment lost 3 bases, leaving 6 bases of the junction unmatched. The CDR3 contains 17 residues. Germline CDR1 and CDR2: WNHNN and SYGVQD (reference sequence). The CDR3, as DNA: TGCGCCAGCAGTGACGGGACTAGCGGAGGGGCCTACAATGAGCAGTTCTTC. This gives the protein CASSDGTSGGAYNEQFF.

This clonotype was seen only a few times. The rearrangement uses TRBV9 and TRBJ2-3, with 7 bases aligning to TRBD2. V lost 3 bases and J lost 3; bases outside the gene matches: 7. The CDR3 is made up of 15 amino acids. Germline CDR1 and CDR2: SGDLS and YYNGEE. The CDR3 bases are TGTGCCAGCAGCGCCGGAGGGCGGGGGACAGATACGCAGTATTTT. It yields the protein CASSAGGRGTDTQYF.

The chain has TRBV20-1 and TRBJ2-2, with D uncertain. V was pared by 3 bases and J by 1 base, with 6 bases between. Germline V gene sequence: CDR1 DFQATT, CDR2 SNEGSKA (reference sequence). The CDR3 has 13 residues. CDR3 sequence: CSASGQNTGELFF. For the CDR3, the DNA is TGCAGTGCTAGTGGGCAGAACACCGGGGAGCTGTTTTTT.